This entry is about one TCR beta chain. TCRdb's copy holds only in-frame clones and misses some; the assay was immunoSEQ multiplex PCR. The table shows about 140,000 clones, with around nine tenths occurring only once. The record originates from a study of control samples from healthy donors and cancer patients. What was sequenced was blood. The receptor was isolated from a man aged 18 to 30 in good health.

For the CDR3, the DNA is TGTGCCAGCAGTTACTCTGCCCCCTACGAGCAGTACTTC. It translates to CASSYSAPYEQYF. This rearrangement joins TRBV6-2 or TRBV6-3 to TRBJ2-7; D unclear. The CDR3 consists of 13 residues. With 0 bases removed from V and 2 bases from J, the gap between germline ends came to 5 bases. CDR1 is MNHEY and CDR2 is SVGEGT in the germline V gene.